Shown below are 13 T cell receptor beta chains from a single sample sequenced in a study of cytomegalovirus exposure and HLA in healthy donors. PCR was performed using 60 Vbeta and 13 Jbeta primers. Repertoires were generated with immunoSEQ multiplex PCR, while TCRdb's copy carries only in-frame clones and drops some. The sample consists of about 120,000 clones, over 80% of them appearing once. Material for sequencing was PBMCs. The receptors were gathered from a man aged 30 to 45 in good health and CMV-seronegative.

The chain has TRBV25-1 and TRBJ2-7, with a weak D call TRBD1 (6 bases). The CDR3 totals 13 residues. Between the trimmed V and J ends, which lost 6 bases and 3 bases, there was a span of 12 bases. The germline CDR1 and CDR2 sequences are MGHDK and SYGVNS. The CDR3 nucleotides read TGTGCCAGCAGGGGACATATCTTCTACGAGCAGTACTTC. Amino acid sequence: CASRGHIFYEQYF.

The chain combines TRBV7-9 with TRBJ1-3, with 7 nucleotides matching TRBD1. This CDR3 comprises 12 residues. V dropped 4 bases and J dropped 9; count of bases not matched to a gene: 3. In germline, CDR1 is SEHNR, CDR2 FQNEAQ (reference sequence). The CDR3 loop is CASSYAGGTIYF. For the CDR3, the DNA is TGTGCCAGCAGCTATGCAGGGGGCACCATATATTTT.

The V call is TRBV7-2, the J call TRBJ1-3; 10 bases match TRBD1. The CDR3 is 13 residues long. The V gene end was trimmed by 5 bases and the J gene end by 9 bases; junction bases not matched to a gene: 4. CDR1 SGHTA and CDR2 FQGNSA come from the germline V gene. The CDR3 DNA follows: TGTGCCAGCAGCCCGGGACAGGGGACCACCATATATTTT. Translated, it gives CASSPGQGTTIYF.

The table lists this clone with a count of one. This sequence joins TRBV5-4 and TRBJ2-3, with D maybe TRBD2 (5 bases). Germline CDR1 SGHNT, CDR2 YYREEE (reference sequence). The V gene lost 0 bases and the J gene lost 5 bases, with 7 bases spanning the gap. The CDR3 is made up of 13 amino acids. The CDR3, as DNA: TGTGCCAGCAGCTTGGCCGGGGAAGATACGCAGTATTTT. It codes for CASSLAGEDTQYF. Based on the CDR3 plus reference TRBV5-4 and TRBJ2-3, the full variable domain is ETGVTQSPTHLIKTRGQQVTLRCSSQSGHNTVSWYQQALGQGPQFIFQYYREEENGRGNFPPRFSGLQFPNYSSELNVNALELDDSALYLCASSLAGEDTQYFGPGTRLTVL.

The chain couples TRBV7-6 to TRBJ2-1, with D possibly being TRBD2 (6 bases). The CDR3 has 16 amino acids. V was shortened by 1 base and J by 1 base, with 11 bases between the two germline ends. CDR1 and CDR2 (germline): SGHVS, FNYEAQ. CDR3 in amino acids: CASSLGVGGSYNEQFF. The DNA for the CDR3 is TGTGCCAGCAGCTTAGGTGTGGGGGGATCCTACAATGAGCAGTTCTTC.

The CDR3 region has the DNA TGTGCCTGGAGTGTAAACATACGTAACACAGATACGCAGTATTTT. This sequence encodes CAWSVNIRNTDTQYF. This sequence joins TRBV30 and TRBJ2-3; unclear D gene. The CDR3 covers 15 residues. Germline-derived CDR1 and CDR2 are GTSNPN and SVGIG (reference sequence). The V and J ends lost 0 bases and 2 bases respectively, with 12 bases between them.

The chain couples TRBV25-1 to TRBJ2-5, with 7 positions matching TRBD1. This CDR3 is built from 16 residues. Germline CDR1 is MGHDK and CDR2 is SYGVNS. V lost 4 bases to trimming and J lost 5 bases; unmatched junction nucleotides: 13. The CDR3 DNA follows: TGTGCCAGCAGTGCCAACCGGGACAGTTTTCGGGAGACCCAGTACTTC. This translates into CASSANRDSFRETQYF.

V and J are TRBV6-1 and TRBJ1-6, with 10 bases that match TRBD1. V was pared by 4 bases and J by 5 bases, with 2 bases of the junction left unmatched. CDR1 is MNHNS and CDR2 is SASEGT in the germline V gene. The CDR3 is 15 residues long. The CDR3 DNA reads TGTGCCAGCAGTGTAGGACAGGGGGATAATTCACCCCTCCACTTT. Encoded protein: CASSVGQGDNSPLHF.

The V and J genes are TRBV7-2 and TRBJ1-1; 7 nucleotides align to TRBD1. V dropped 5 bases and J dropped 1; count of bases not matched to a gene: 4. The CDR3 is 14 amino acids. Germline V CDR1 and CDR2: SGHTA, FQGNSA. This CDR3 is CASSTRQGNTEAFF. CDR3 coding DNA: TGTGCCAGCAGCACTCGACAGGGGAACACTGAAGCTTTCTTT. The full variable domain, its missing parts supplied by reference TRBV7-2 and TRBJ1-1, is GAGVSQSPSNKVTEKGKDVELRCDPISGHTALYWYRQSLGQGLEFLIYFQGNSAPDKSGLPSDRFSAERTGGSVSTLTIQRTQQEDSAVYLCASSTRQGNTEAFFGQGTRLTVV.

The chain combines TRBV27 with TRBJ2-4, with D perhaps matching TRBD1 (6 bases). In germline, CDR1 is MNHEY, CDR2 SMNVEV (reference sequence). The CDR3 has 20 amino acids. V lost 6 bases, J lost 1 base, and 28 bases lay in between. The chain's CDR3 is CASSPQGSPRIFGAKNIQYF. In DNA, the CDR3 is TGTGCCAGCAGCCCACAGGGCTCCCCTAGGATTTTTGGTGCCAAAAACATTCAGTACTTC.

The chain couples TRBV6-4 to TRBJ2-5; TRBD2 might be the D (5 bases). The germline gives CDR1 MRHNA, CDR2 SNTAGT. The CDR3 is 11 residues long. Trimming removed 6 bases from V and 11 bases from J, with 13 bases in between. CDR3 region: CASRLVREQYF. CDR3 sequence (DNA): TGTGCCAGCAGGCTAGTAAGGGAGCAGTACTTC.

CDR3 residues: CASSLENPAPRGETQYF. As DNA, the CDR3 is TGTGCCAGCAGCTTAGAAAATCCTGCGCCGAGGGGGGAGACCCAGTACTTC. The chain couples TRBV7-8 to TRBJ2-5, with D possibly TRBD1 on 6 matching bases. Germline values: CDR1 SGHVS, CDR2 FQNEAQ. V lost 1 base and J 5 bases, leaving 20 bases between the germline ends. The CDR3 has 17 amino acids.

This chain uses TRBV9 with TRBJ2-1; TRBD2 matches 12 bases. The CDR3 totals 15 residues. CDR1 is SGDLS and CDR2 is YYNGEE in the germline V gene. Trimming at V came to 4 bases and at J to 4 bases, leaving 3 bases not matched to a gene. The CDR3 DNA follows: TGTGCCAGCAGCCTTGGACTAGCGGGATACAATGAGCAGTTCTTC. This sequence encodes CASSLGLAGYNEQFF.